This is a list of T cell receptor beta chains from one sample in a study of T-cell reconstitution after alpha-beta-depleted transplantation in children. TCRdb itself ran the PCR reads through MiXCR, one entry per CDR3 protein. The data contain around 700,000 distinct CDR3 sequences, roughly 13% of them seen just once; the ten biggest clones take up around 0.8%. The sequenced sample was PBMCs, obtained before TCRalphabeta/CD19-depleted stem cell transplant. The receptors were gathered from a girl aged 2 to 9 with congenital amegakaryocytic thrombocytopenia, due to receive a stem cell transplant. Both conserved end residues are part of each CDR3. D genes are given only for firm matches. Clone size is stated in some rows and not others, as once, few, many or a class when expanded.

>14|-|TRBJ2-1|TRBV20-1|TRBD2
CSASSGSFGYEQFF
TGCAGTGCCTCTAGCGGGAGCTTCGGGTATGAGCAGTTCTTC
>13|-|TRBJ1-2|TRBV5-1|TRBD1
CASSSTGPYGYTF
TGCGCCAGCAGCTCGACAGGGCCCTATGGCTACACCTTC
>15|-|TRBJ1-1|TRBV3-1|-
CASSSPSYMNTEAFF
TGTGCCAGCAGCTCCCCAAGCTACATGAACACTGAAGCTTTCTTT
>15|-|TRBJ2-7|TRBV4-1|TRBD2
CASSQVEGGLPEQYF
TGCGCCAGCAGCCAAGTTGAGGGAGGGCTACCCGAGCAGTACTTC
>16|-|TRBJ2-7|TRBV5-6|-
CASSLLSDMGRHEQYF
TGTGCCAGCAGCTTACTTTCGGACATGGGGCGTCACGAGCAGTACTTC
>15|-|TRBJ2-3|TRBV14|-
CASSLTGGGTDTQYF
TGTGCCAGCAGCCTGACTGGGGGCGGCACAGATACGCAGTATTTT
>16|few|TRBJ2-6|TRBV12-3/TRBV12-4|-
CASTGTPYAGANVLTF
TGTGCCAGCACCGGGACACCATACGCCGGGGCCAACGTCCTGACTTTC
>15|-|TRBJ2-7|TRBV2|-
CASRWSSGPTYEQYF
TGTGCCAGCCGGTGGTCGAGCGGGCCTACCTACGAGCAGTACTTC
>15|-|TRBJ1-5|TRBV27|TRBD1
CASSGDRGYYQPQHF
TGTGCCAGCAGTGGGGACAGGGGGTACTATCAGCCCCAGCATTTT
>14|-|TRBJ1-6|TRBV30|-
CAWNRLRDNSPLHF
TGTGCCTGGAACCGTTTAAGGGATAATTCACCCCTCCACTTT
>16|many|TRBJ2-1|TRBV6-1|TRBD2
CASSSSGMGLNNEQFF
TGTGCCAGCAGCTCTAGCGGGATGGGGCTAAACAATGAGCAGTTCTTC